This entry concerns a single T cell receptor beta chain. The specificity of this receptor is unknown. No much larger clone exists at a distance of one base, and base qualities are not known. This entry is derived from a study of blood T cell repertoires in COVID-19 (dated by TCRdb to the early 2020s). In the study overall: Samples from collaborators originated in the United States, Italy and Spain and spanned both the acute and convalescent phases of COVID-19. The material from the prospective study consisted of cDNA or gDNA derived from T cells, B-cell-depleted T cells, or PBMCs. The samples were drawn from the first 160 participants of the ongoing ImmuneRACE study and from more than 1,000 subjects provided by 6 global collaborators. The sample metadata nearly always contained a de-identified subject ID, COVID-19 status, age in years and sex. Where available, HLA class I and class II types were obtained from metadata supplied by the sample provider rather than from assay-based typing. Subjects who had been exposed to COVID-19, were actively infected with it, or had recovered from it provided the deeply sampled blood TCRbeta repertoires that made up the dataset. The repertoires were released in a freely available public database intended as a resource for research on the immune response to SARS-CoV-2.

Each collaborating institution followed its own protocols to collect whole blood in K2EDTA tubes. For TCRbeta analysis, collaborators shipped samples as frozen whole blood, isolated PBMCs, or DNA extracted from either of those sample types. V was cut back by 5 bases and J by 0 bases, leaving a gap of 15 bases between them. The CDR3 holds 17 amino acids from the cysteine to the phenylalanine. Solely the CDR3 DNA is kept, with 51 bases framed from the first base. CDR1 and CDR2 are read off the germline V gene (reference sequence) as SGHNT and YYREEE. General study outcomes and caveats: Clinical and demographic metadata were provided uncurated, with the amount varying by source and participant.

TCRbeta CDR3 regions were amplified from genomic DNA using the immunoSEQ Assay, a bias-controlled multiplex PCR. Per the authors' processing: The number of nucleated cells in each sample was estimated from the amplification of reference gene primers within the assay. Sequence reads were collapsed and filtered to measure the absolute abundance of every unique TCRbeta CDR3 rearrangement. For each sample, productive Simpson clonality was calculated as the square root of Simpson's diversity index over productive rearrangements. What TCRdb holds here is the immuneACCESS table cut down to in-frame rearrangements. Part of the clones is not present; checked against another copy, under half of the missing clones reflect an unresolved V gene, and the others are unexplained. Clonal size and the V and J genes are those of that table, whereas D and trimming came from the DNA. Across this sample there are under 200,000 clones, with about three quarters seen only once. 7% to 10% of the sample comes from the top ten.

The chain couples TRBV5-4 to TRBJ1-6; TRBD1 is perhaps the D gene, given 5 matching bases. Sequenced material: peripheral blood. This clonotype was obtained from a man aged 55 to 70 with acute or convalescent COVID-19. The CDR3 region has the sequence CASSRDSPSSYNSPLHF. Read as DNA, the sequence is TGTGCCAGCAGTCGGGACTCTCCGAGCTCCTATAATTCACCCCTCCACTTT.